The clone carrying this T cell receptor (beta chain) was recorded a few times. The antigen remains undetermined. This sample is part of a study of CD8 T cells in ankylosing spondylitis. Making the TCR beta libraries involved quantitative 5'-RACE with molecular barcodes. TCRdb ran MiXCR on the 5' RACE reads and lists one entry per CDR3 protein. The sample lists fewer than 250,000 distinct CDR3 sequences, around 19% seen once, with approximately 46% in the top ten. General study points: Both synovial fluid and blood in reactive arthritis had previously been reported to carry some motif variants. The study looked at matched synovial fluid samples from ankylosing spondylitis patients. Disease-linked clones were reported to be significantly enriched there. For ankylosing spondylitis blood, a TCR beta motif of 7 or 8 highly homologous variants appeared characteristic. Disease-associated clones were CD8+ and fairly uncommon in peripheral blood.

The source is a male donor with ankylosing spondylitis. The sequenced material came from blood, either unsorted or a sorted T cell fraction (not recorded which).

The CDR3 spells CAWGWDTEAFF. The CDR3 DNA follows: TGTGCCTGGGGATGGGACACTGAAGCTTTCTTT. The chain uses TRBV30 and TRBJ1-1; no definite D call. Trimming shortened V by 5 bases and J by 3 bases, and 7 bases separated the two germline ends. This CDR3 comprises 11 residues. Germline V gene sequence: CDR1 GTSNPN, CDR2 SVGIG (reference sequence).